This TCR beta chain was sequenced during a study of T-cell reconstitution after alpha-beta-depleted transplantation in children. This CDR3 comprises 15 residues. With 8 bases removed from V and 0 bases from J, the gap between germline ends came to 14 bases. Germline CDR1 is LNHNV and CDR2 is YYDKDF (reference sequence). A TCRbeta library incorporating unique molecular identifiers was prepared. In TCRdb, the PCR reads were re-called with MiXCR into one record per CDR3 protein. This table has around 500,000 distinct CDR3 sequences, around 13% appearing once. This TCR was recovered from a human donor who donated a stem cell graft to a child with combined immunodeficiency. The input for sequencing was PBMCs from the stem cell graft donor, taken from the stem cell graft. The gene calls are TRBV15 and TRBJ1-5; D possibly corresponds to TRBD1 (5 bases). CDR3 residues: CATGKQEYSNQPQHF. The CDR3 region has the DNA TGTGCCACCGGGAAACAGGAGTATAGCAATCAGCCCCAGCATTTT. The full variable domain, rest sourced from reference TRBV15 and TRBJ1-5, is DAMVIQNPRYQVTQFGKPVTLSCSQTLNHNVMYWYQQKSSQAPKLLFHYYDKDFNNEADTPDNFQSRRPNTSFCFLDIRSPGLGDTAMYLCATGKQEYSNQPQHFGDGTRLSIL.